Detailed here is one TCR beta chain. Its antigen has not been determined. No per-base quality is available; no much larger clone lies one base away. V is reduced by 4 bases and J by 3 bases, leaving a spacing of 14 bases between them. According to the germline V gene, CDR1 reads MGHRA and CDR2 reads YSYEKL. The CDR3 contains 15 residues, cysteine and phenylalanine counted. The sequence is cut down to CDR3 DNA, 45 bases in frame from base 1. TCRbeta CDR3 regions were sequenced with the immunoSEQ Assay. After extraction, genomic DNA underwent amplification by bias-controlled multiplex PCR, followed by high-throughput sequencing. Turning to the authors' computational methods: To quantify the absolute abundance of each unique TCRbeta CDR3 region, sequences were collapsed and filtered. T cell fraction was estimated by normalization of TCRbeta template counts to usable DNA, with usable DNA being measured through amplification of reference genes present in all nucleated cells. Repertoire TCRs were annotated as SARS-CoV-2-specific when V gene, CDR3 amino acid sequence and J gene were exactly matched to a known reactive TCR set. The reference SARS-CoV-2 TCR set came from MIRA and was filtered for enrichment in COVID-19-positive ImmuneCODE repertoires, removing public or cross-reactive TCRs. Using the MIRA antigens, annotated TCRs were further analysed by specific ORF or by position within an ORF. Breadth was defined as annotated unique rearrangements over total unique productive rearrangements; depth was the summed frequency of those rearrangements. Two-sided Wilcoxon rank-sum tests were used to compare TCR breadth between groups. TCRdb's version of the immuneACCESS table is confined to in-frame rearrangements and falls short of the full clone set. An unresolved V gene accounts for under half of the shortfall where checked; the remainder is of unknown origin. The D gene and trimming were derived from the DNA, and the V and J assignments and clone size from that table. The sample table records around 320,000 clones; around 84% of these occur just once. The biggest ten clones account for 1.5% to 2% of the sample.

This specimen's treatment or condition label, interpreted: about 20 received Ad26.COV2.S at low or high dose, single or two shots; 5 received placebo; per-sample allocation not given. For vaccine and placebo recipients, repertoires were sequenced using samples collected on day 63 after the first injection. Between 29 July and 7 August 2020, Cohort 1b enrolled approximately 26 adults aged 18-55 years at one site in Boston, USA. Ad26.COV2.S was a replication-incompetent adenovirus type 26 vector expressing a prefusion-stabilized SARS-CoV-2 spike protein from the original Wuhan strain. The sample originates from a study of Ad26.COV2.S vaccination and SARS-CoV-2 variants (dated by TCRdb to the early 2020s). In terms of the full investigation: Donors in the vaccine arm were drawn from COV1001, a phase I-IIa trial of Ad26.COV2.S in healthy adults that was multicentre, randomized, double-blind and placebo-controlled. TCRbeta repertoire sequencing served as the tool for gauging how specific and how broad the SARS-CoV-2-reactive T cell receptors were following Ad26.COV2.S vaccination. Ad26.COV2.S was administered intramuscularly at 5 x 10^10 or 1 x 10^11 viral particles, either as a single shot or as two shots given 56 days apart. A total of roughly 30 samples were included in the TCR-sequenced set, comprising approximately 20 Ad26.COV2.S vaccine recipients, 5 placebo recipients and 8 SARS-CoV-2 convalescent individuals. Participants in the trial were split at random into five groups of five each, receiving low-dose or high-dose Ad26.COV2.S once or twice, or else placebo on both occasions. Investigators did not know the trial group allocation while performing experiments and assessing outcomes.

Overall study outcomes, separate from this receptor: The study was not powered to compare responses between vaccine doses or regimens. According to the authors, total T cell responses may have been underestimated by the TCR breadth and depth analyses. Non-spike TCR breadth was comparable between vaccine and placebo recipients, consistent with the vaccine containing only spike. After vaccination, substantial breadth of spike-specific CD8+ and CD4+ T cell responses was reported. Higher spike-specific TCR breadth was observed in Ad26.COV2.S recipients than in placebo recipients (P = 0.0014).

The chain links TRBV4-1 with TRBJ2-3; no D gene can be assigned with confidence. The sample in question was peripheral blood, obtained in a trial of Ad26.COV2.S vaccine versus placebo. The receptor comes from a person between 18 and 60 years old who received the Ad26.COV2.S COVID-19 vaccine or a placebo. At the DNA level, the sequence is TGCGCCAGCAGCCCGAGGCACAGAGAAACAGATACGCAGTATTTT. This translates into CASSPRHRETDTQYF.